This passage covers 22 T cell receptor beta chains from one sample sequenced in a study of Graves' ophthalmopathy and Graves' hyperthyroidism. Amplification targeted the TCR beta CDR3 regions, with RNA transcripts as the source material. Second-round multiplex PCR came after first-round RT-PCR with HTBI primers. TCRdb re-derived calls from the multiplex PCR reads in MiXCR, one entry per CDR3 protein. Of roughly 380,000 distinct CDR3 sequences in the sample, about 16% were seen once. What was sequenced was peripheral blood. These receptors were obtained from a woman under 30 with stable Graves' hyperthyroidism.

This clonotype has a count of ten or more. The gene calls are TRBV3-1 and TRBJ2-5; perhaps TRBD2 as D (5 bases). V lost 4 bases to trimming and J lost 7 bases, with 19 bases between them. Germline V gene data show CDR1 as LGHDT and CDR2 as YNNKEL (reference sequence). This CDR3 has 15 amino acids. CDR3 bases: TGTGCCAGCAGCCCTCGGGCCGGAGCAGGAGGGACCCAGTACTTC. Protein product: CASSPRAGAGGTQYF.

This clonotype was found many times. The rearrangement joins TRBV7-2 to TRBJ2-7; no definite D call. Germline CDR1 is SGHTA and CDR2 is FQGNSA. The CDR3 has 13 amino acids. Trimming stripped 3 bases from V and 6 bases from J, with 12 bases between. The CDR3 DNA sequence: TGTGCCAGCAGCTTCGAAAGCAACGGCGAGCAGTACTTC. Protein: CASSFESNGEQYF.

This clonotype was seen ten or more times. The J gene is TRBJ1-6, the V gene TRBV7-3; D possibly corresponds to TRBD1 (5 bases). V was cut by 5 bases and J by 1 base, with 12 bases left in between. The CDR3 sequence is 16 residues long. Germline V gives CDR1 SGHTA, CDR2 FQGTGA. The CDR3 DNA is TGTGCCAGCAGCCTTGAGGGGCGGTCCTATAATTCACCCCTCCACTTT. Amino acid sequence: CASSLEGRSYNSPLHF.

This clonotype was found many times. Because it lacks the conserved phenylalanine or tryptophan at the end, this CDR3 is likely a read error. The V gene is TRBV6-1, the J gene TRBJ2-7; weak D call: TRBD2 (5 bases). This CDR3 is built from 12 residues. Trimming removed 11 bases at V and 6 bases at J, with 17 bases between. The V gene's germline CDR1 is MNHNS and CDR2 SASEGT. CDR3 DNA sequence: TGTGCCCTCAGCCGGGGAATAGGCGAGCAGTACCTC. It codes for CALSRGIGEQYL.

This clonotype was counted ten times or more. The V and J genes are TRBV11-2 and TRBJ1-2; 12 bases are a match to TRBD1. J lost 5 bases, V lost 5 bases, and 6 bases had no gene match. The germline V gene encodes CDR1 SGHAT and CDR2 FQNNGV. The CDR3 length is 15 residues. The CDR3 loop reads CASSTWDRGQYGYTF. The CDR3 DNA is TGTGCCAGCAGCACGTGGGACAGGGGGCAATATGGCTACACCTTC.

This clonotype was found many times. This chain connects TRBV9 to TRBJ1-3, with 9 bases identical to TRBD1. This CDR3 comprises 18 residues. With V trimmed by 4 bases and J by 0 bases, 11 bases remained unmatched. Germline CDR1 and CDR2: SGDLS and YYNGEE. The CDR3 bases are TGTGCCAGCAGCAAACAGGGGGCCACCGGATTCTCTGGAAACACCATATATTTT. Its translation: CASSKQGATGFSGNTIYF.

This clonotype was found many times. The chain carries TRBV4-1 and TRBJ1-2; 7 bases map to TRBD1. The CDR3 has 12 amino acids. V lost 10 bases and J lost 7; bases outside the gene matches: 9. Germline CDR1 is MGHRA and CDR2 is YSYEKL. The CDR3 region is CATRQGPGGYTF. The CDR3, as DNA: TGCGCCACACGACAGGGCCCCGGTGGCTACACCTTC.

This clonotype was recorded many times. The chain employs TRBV29-1 and TRBJ2-2; 9 nucleotides agree with TRBD2. V was clipped by 3 bases and J by 1 base; unmatched bases: 3. In germline, CDR1 is SQVTM, CDR2 ANQGSEA. The length of the CDR3 is 15 residues. DNA of the CDR3: TGCAGCGTTGATATAGCGGGGGAGAACACCGGGGAGCTGTTTTTT. It translates to CSVDIAGENTGELFF.

Ten or more counts support this clonotype. The rearrangement links TRBV4-1 to TRBJ2-7; D is perhaps TRBD2 (6 bases). V lost 3 bases, J lost 2 bases, and 23 bases lay in between. Germline CDR1 reads MGHRA; CDR2 reads YSYEKL. This CDR3 has 18 residues. In DNA form, the CDR3 reads TGCGCCAGCAGCCATGAAGAGGTATTAGGGACTTCAACCTACGAGCAGTACTTC. Amino acids: CASSHEEVLGTSTYEQYF.

The sample holds many counts of this clonotype. The V and J genes are TRBV20-1 and TRBJ1-5, with D possibly being TRBD1 (5 bases). The V end was cut by 3 bases, the J end by 6 bases, with 12 bases between. Germline CDR1 is DFQATT and CDR2 is SNEGSKA (reference sequence). The CDR3 sequence is 13 residues long. The CDR3 here is CSASPRAGQPQHF. The CDR3 DNA is TGCAGTGCTAGTCCCAGGGCTGGTCAGCCCCAGCATTTT.

This clonotype has ten or more counts. The chain couples TRBV4-2 to TRBJ2-7; 7 bases map to TRBD1. The germline V gene has CDR1 LGHNA and CDR2 YNFKEQ. With 1 base clipped from V and 3 bases from J, the junction kept 9 bases outside the gene matches. The CDR3 contains 16 residues. CDR3 sequence: CASSQVIGDSYYEQYF. CDR3 DNA: TGTGCCAGCAGCCAAGTAATTGGGGACAGCTACTACGAGCAGTACTTC.

V gene TRBV4-1 combines with J gene TRBJ2-5; TRBD2 matches at 7 bases. V lost 0 bases, J lost 0 bases, and 1 base stayed unmatched. The CDR3 is made up of 15 amino acids. CDR1 MGHRA and CDR2 YSYEKL come from the germline V gene. CDR3 residues: CASSQDSGYQETQYF. CDR3 sequence (DNA): TGCGCCAGCAGCCAAGATAGCGGGTACCAAGAGACCCAGTACTTC.

The chain is built from TRBV5-1 and TRBJ2-7; TRBD1 aligns across 9 bases. V shed 5 bases, J shed 6 bases, and the junction held 15 bases outside the gene matches. Germline V gene data show CDR1 as SGHRS and CDR2 as YFSETQ. The CDR3 is made up of 16 amino acids. CDR3 amino acids: CASRQSGTGTLFEQYF. DNA for the CDR3: TGCGCCAGCAGGCAATCCGGGACAGGGACCCTCTTCGAGCAGTACTTC.

This clonotype has at least ten counts. This rearrangement joins TRBV14 to TRBJ2-7; a weak D match, TRBD2 (6 bases). This CDR3 comprises 14 residues. V lost 4 bases and J lost 6, with 16 bases in between. The germline CDR1 and CDR2 sequences are SGHDN and FVKESK. For the CDR3, the DNA is TGTGCCAGCAGCCCCTTGGGACTCCGCGGCGAGCAGTACTTC. This gives the protein CASSPLGLRGEQYF. Based on the CDR3 plus reference TRBV14 and TRBJ2-7, the full variable domain is EAGVTQFPSHSVIEKGQTVTLRCDPISGHDNLYWYRRVMGKEIKFLLHFVKESKQDESGMPNNRFLAERTGGTYSTLKVQPAELEDSGVYFCASSPLGLRGEQYFGPGTRLTVT.

This clonotype has a count of ten or more. The rearrangement joins TRBV15 to TRBJ1-3; D is possibly TRBD1 (5 bases). This CDR3 contains 15 residues. V dropped 5 bases and J dropped 0 bases, with 11 bases sitting between them. Germline V CDR1 and CDR2: LNHNV, YYDKDF (reference sequence). DNA for the CDR3: TGTGCCACCAGCCTTTCAGGGAGCTCTGGAAACACCATATATTTT. Translating it yields CATSLSGSSGNTIYF.

In this sample, this clonotype turned up many times. The V call is TRBV6-1, the J call TRBJ1-2; TRBD1 agrees at 7 bases. The J segment lost 4 bases and the V segment lost 5 bases, leaving 13 bases of the junction unmatched. Germline V gives CDR1 MNHNS, CDR2 SASEGT. The CDR3 has 16 residues. This chain's CDR3 is CASSRSPLGQPYGYTF. Written as DNA, the CDR3 is TGTGCCAGCAGTCGCTCCCCCTTGGGACAGCCCTATGGCTACACCTTC.

This clonotype was detected many times. The chain uses TRBV6-5 and TRBJ2-6, with 9 bases aligning to TRBD1. Germline V gene data show CDR1 as MNHEY and CDR2 as SVGAGI. Germline trimming cut 5 bases from V and 2 bases from J; bases unmatched to any gene: 13. The CDR3 is 19 amino acids. The CDR3 DNA reads TGTGCCAGCAGTCCATATCGGACAGGGGATTTGGCTGGGGCCAACGTCCTGACTTTC. Amino acids: CASSPYRTGDLAGANVLTF.

This clonotype occurred a few times. J is TRBJ2-1 and V is TRBV19, with a tentative D call TRBD1 (6 bases). The germline CDR1 and CDR2 sequences are LNHDA and SQIVND (reference sequence). The CDR3 sequence is 15 residues long. Trimming took off 6 bases at V and 4 bases at J, with 16 bases between the two ends. The CDR3 is CASRETGIWYNEQFF. In DNA form, the CDR3 reads TGTGCCAGTAGAGAAACAGGGATCTGGTACAATGAGCAGTTCTTC. Supplemented by reference TRBV19 and TRBJ2-1, the full variable domain reads DGGITQSPKYLFRKEGQNVTLSCEQNLNHDAMYWYRQDPGQGLRLIYYSQIVNDFQKGDIAEGYSVSREKKESFPLTVTSAQKNPTAFYLCASRETGIWYNEQFFGPGTRLTVL.

This clonotype appeared many times. For the CDR3, the DNA is TGTGCCAGCAGCTTAAAGTTGAAAGTCCTAGCTTTCTTT. Its translation is CASSLKLKVLAFF. The rearrangement uses TRBV5-5 and TRBJ1-1, with D unclear. The CDR3 consists of 13 residues. V shed 2 bases and J shed 10 bases, with 15 bases lying between them. CDR1 and CDR2 (germline): SGHKS, YYEKEE (reference sequence).

This clonotype was counted ten times or more. This chain links TRBV9 with TRBJ1-3; 7 bases line up with TRBD1. CDR1 SGDLS and CDR2 YYNGEE come from the germline V gene. The trim removed 3 bases at V and 2 bases at J, leaving 8 bases unmatched. CDR3 length: 16 amino acids. The CDR3 spells CASSAHDREAGNTIYF. CDR3 DNA sequence: TGTGCCAGCAGCGCCCACGACAGGGAAGCTGGAAACACCATATATTTT.

This clonotype was seen at least ten times. This chain's CDR3 is CATSRYGLEAFF. The CDR3 bases are TGTGCCACCAGCAGGTACGGACTCGAAGCTTTCTTT. The chain is built from TRBV15 and TRBJ1-1; no definite D call. CDR1 and CDR2 from the germline V gene are LNHNV and YYDKDF (reference sequence). This CDR3 has 12 amino acids. Trimming took 3 bases from V and 8 from J, leaving 10 bases between them.

This rearrangement joins TRBV12-3 or TRBV12-4 to TRBJ2-7; the match to TRBD1 covers 8 bases. The V segment lost 4 bases and the J segment 3 bases; nucleotides outside the gene matches: 17. The CDR3 contains 18 residues. Here the CDR3 reads CASSSTRPSDRGLYEQYF. DNA for the CDR3: TGTGCCAGCAGTTCCACCCGCCCCTCAGACAGGGGCCTCTACGAGCAGTACTTC.